The rows below give T cell receptor beta chains drawn from one sample of a study of cytomegalovirus exposure and HLA in healthy donors. Profiled with immunoSEQ multiplex PCR; TCRdb holds only in-frame clones, not every one. The sample lists more than 150,000 clones; approximately 81% were seen once. Sequences were obtained from PBMCs. The receptors were sampled from a woman between 18 and 29 years old in good health and CMV-seronegative. Each CDR3 is given with its conserved first and last residue. Fields, in order: CDR3 DNA, CDR3 protein, D gene, V gene, J gene, clone size. The D gene is left open where the match is weak. A row's size may be missing; if present it is once, few, many or a size class.

CDR3 DNA: TGTGCCACCAGCAGAAACCTAGCGGGAGAGGGCAATGAGCAGTTCTTC
CDR3 protein: CATSRNLAGEGNEQFF
D gene: TRBD2
V gene: TRBV15
J gene: TRBJ2-1
clone size: NA

CDR3 DNA: TGTGCCAGCAGTACGGGGACTAGCGGGGGGTGGGAGACCCAGTACTTC
CDR3 protein: CASSTGTSGGWETQYF
D gene: TRBD2
V gene: TRBV28
J gene: TRBJ2-5
clone size: NA

CDR3 DNA: TGTGCCAGCAGCCGAGGACGGGGGAGCACTGAAGCTTTCTTT
CDR3 protein: CASSRGRGSTEAFF
D gene: NA
V gene: TRBV11-3
J gene: TRBJ1-1
clone size: NA

CDR3 DNA: TGCAGTGCACCAGGGGGGAATGGCTACACCTTC
CDR3 protein: CSAPGGNGYTF
D gene: TRBD1
V gene: TRBV20-1
J gene: TRBJ1-2
clone size: few

CDR3 DNA: TGCGCCAGCAGCCAACTCACAGGCACGTCCCGGAGCACAGATACGCAGTATTTT
CDR3 protein: CASSQLTGTSRSTDTQYF
D gene: NA
V gene: TRBV4-3
J gene: TRBJ2-3
clone size: NA

CDR3 DNA: TGTGCCAGCGGGCAGGGGGCTAAATCTGGAAACACCATATATTTT
CDR3 protein: CASGQGAKSGNTIYF
D gene: TRBD1
V gene: TRBV6-5
J gene: TRBJ1-3
clone size: NA

CDR3 DNA: TGTGCCAGCAGCCCCCAGGGGTCCAATGAAAAACTGTTTTTT
CDR3 protein: CASSPQGSNEKLFF
D gene: NA
V gene: TRBV16
J gene: TRBJ1-4
clone size: NA

CDR3 DNA: TGTGCCAACGGCGGGGGACCCTACAATGAGCAGTTCTTC
CDR3 protein: CANGGGPYNEQFF
D gene: TRBD2
V gene: TRBV10-3
J gene: TRBJ2-1
clone size: NA

CDR3 DNA: TGTGCCAGCAGCTTAGAATCTTTTTCGGCGGGAGGACAGTTCTTC
CDR3 protein: CASSLESFSAGGQFF
D gene: TRBD2
V gene: TRBV7-2
J gene: TRBJ2-1
clone size: NA

CDR3 DNA: TGTGCTAGTGGTCGACAGGGGGCGGCCGGCTACACCTTC
CDR3 protein: CASGRQGAAGYTF
D gene: TRBD1
V gene: TRBV12-5
J gene: TRBJ1-2
clone size: few

CDR3 DNA: TGTGCCACCAGACAGGGGCAGGAGCAGTACTTC
CDR3 protein: CATRQGQEQYF
D gene: TRBD1
V gene: TRBV13
J gene: TRBJ2-7
clone size: NA

CDR3 DNA: TGTGCCAGCAGCTTCTACGCCGGACTAGCGGGCACCTACGAGCAGTACTTC
CDR3 protein: CASSFYAGLAGTYEQYF
D gene: TRBD2
V gene: TRBV7-9
J gene: TRBJ2-7
clone size: few

CDR3 DNA: TGTGCCTGGGGACAGGGGGCGGGTGAGCAGTACTTC
CDR3 protein: CAWGQGAGEQYF
D gene: TRBD1
V gene: TRBV30
J gene: TRBJ2-7
clone size: NA